This passage covers 2 T cell receptor beta chains from one sample sequenced in a study of blood T cell repertoires in COVID-19. Measured with immunoSEQ multiplex PCR; TCRdb has only the in-frame clones, and not every one. The table records fewer than 400,000 clones, roughly 86% of them present only once. Sequenced material: peripheral blood. These receptors were collected from a woman between 25 and 40 years old with COVID-19, enrolled during active disease.

This chain links TRBV5-4 with TRBJ2-3, with 8 nucleotides matching TRBD2. The germline V gene encodes CDR1 SGHNT and CDR2 YYREEE (reference sequence). CDR3 length: 17 residues. V dropped 0 bases and J dropped 2; count of bases not matched to a gene: 8. The CDR3: CASSLGGRGGPTDTQYF. The DNA of the CDR3 is TGTGCCAGCAGCTTGGGGGGCCGGGGGGGGCCCACAGATACGCAGTATTTT. The complete variable domain, with remaining parts taken from reference TRBV5-4 and TRBJ2-3, reads ETGVTQSPTHLIKTRGQQVTLRCSSQSGHNTVSWYQQALGQGPQFIFQYYREEENGRGNFPPRFSGLQFPNYSSELNVNALELDDSALYLCASSLGGRGGPTDTQYFGPGTRLTVL.

V usage is TRBV7-9 and J usage is TRBJ2-3, with D perhaps TRBD1 (5 bases). This CDR3 region has 14 residues. CDR1 is SEHNR and CDR2 is FQNEAQ in the germline V gene (reference sequence). V lost 3 bases to trimming and J lost 3 bases, with 10 bases between them. The CDR3 DNA is TGTGCCAGCAGCTTGACAGTTGGGACAGATACGCAGTATTTT. Amino acid sequence: CASSLTVGTDTQYF.